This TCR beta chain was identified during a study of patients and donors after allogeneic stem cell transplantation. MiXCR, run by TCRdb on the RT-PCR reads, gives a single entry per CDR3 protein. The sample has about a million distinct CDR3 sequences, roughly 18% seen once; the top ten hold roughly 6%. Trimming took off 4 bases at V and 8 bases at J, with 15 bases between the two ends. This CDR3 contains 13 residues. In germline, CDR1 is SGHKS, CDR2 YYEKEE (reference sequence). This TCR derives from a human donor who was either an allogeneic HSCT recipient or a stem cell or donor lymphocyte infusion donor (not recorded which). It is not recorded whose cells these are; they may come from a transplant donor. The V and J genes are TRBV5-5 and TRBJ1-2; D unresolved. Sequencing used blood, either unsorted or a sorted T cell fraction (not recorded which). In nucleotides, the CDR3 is TGTGCCAGCAGCACAAGCTCACTTCAAGGCTACACCTTC. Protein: CASSTSSLQGYTF. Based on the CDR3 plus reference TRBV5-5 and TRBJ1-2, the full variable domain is DAGVTQSPTHLIKTRGQQVTLRCSPISGHKSVSWYQQVLGQGPQFIFQYYEKEERGRGNFPDRFSARQFPNYSSELNVNALLLGDSALYLCASSTSSLQGYTFGSGTRLTVV.